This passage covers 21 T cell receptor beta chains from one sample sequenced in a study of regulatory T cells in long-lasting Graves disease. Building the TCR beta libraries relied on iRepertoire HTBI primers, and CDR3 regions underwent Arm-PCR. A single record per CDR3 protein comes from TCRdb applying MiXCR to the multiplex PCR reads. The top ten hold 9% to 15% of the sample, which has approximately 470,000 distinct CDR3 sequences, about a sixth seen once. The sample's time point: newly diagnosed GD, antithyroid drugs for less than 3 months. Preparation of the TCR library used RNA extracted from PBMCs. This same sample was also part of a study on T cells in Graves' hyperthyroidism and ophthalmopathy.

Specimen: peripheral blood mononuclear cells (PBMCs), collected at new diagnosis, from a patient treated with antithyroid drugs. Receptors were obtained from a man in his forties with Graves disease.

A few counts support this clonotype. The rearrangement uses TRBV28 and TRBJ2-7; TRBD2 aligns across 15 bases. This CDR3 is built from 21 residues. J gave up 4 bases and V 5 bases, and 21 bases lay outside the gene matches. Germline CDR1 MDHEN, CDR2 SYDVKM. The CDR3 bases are TGTGCCAGCAGTCCTCGGGGGGGGACTAGGACTAGCGGGAGGGGCCCTTACGAGCAGTACTTC. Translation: CASSPRGGTRTSGRGPYEQYF. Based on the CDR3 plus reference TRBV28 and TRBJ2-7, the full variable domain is DVKVTQSSRYLVKRTGEKVFLECVQDMDHENMFWYRQDPGLGLRLIYFSYDVKMKEKGDIPEGYSVSREKKERFSLILESASTNQTSMYLCASSPRGGTRTSGRGPYEQYFGPGTRLTVT.

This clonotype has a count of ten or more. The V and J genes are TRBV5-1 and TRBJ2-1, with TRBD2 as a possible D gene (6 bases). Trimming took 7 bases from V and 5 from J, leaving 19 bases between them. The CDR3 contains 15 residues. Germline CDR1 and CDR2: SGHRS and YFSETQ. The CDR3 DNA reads TGCGCCAGCGGGCGAGCGGCTAGCGCTAACAATGAGCAGTTCTTC. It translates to CASGRAASANNEQFF.

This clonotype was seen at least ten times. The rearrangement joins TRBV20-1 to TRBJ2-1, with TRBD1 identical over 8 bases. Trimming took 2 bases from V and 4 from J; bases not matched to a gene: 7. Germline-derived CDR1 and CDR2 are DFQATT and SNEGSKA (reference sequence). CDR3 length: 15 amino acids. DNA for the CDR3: TGCAGTGCTAGATTCGGACAGGGCTGGTACAATGAGCAGTTCTTC. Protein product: CSARFGQGWYNEQFF.

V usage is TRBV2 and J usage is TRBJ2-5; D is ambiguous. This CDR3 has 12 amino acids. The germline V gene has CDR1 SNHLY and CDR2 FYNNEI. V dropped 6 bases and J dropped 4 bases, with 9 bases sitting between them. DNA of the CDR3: TGTGCCAGCAGGACACAACGAGAGACCCAGTACTTC. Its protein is CASRTQRETQYF. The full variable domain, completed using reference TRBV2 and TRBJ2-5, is EPEVTQTPSHQVTQMGQEVILRCVPISNHLYFYWYRQILGQKVEFLVSFYNNEISEKSEIFDDQFSVERPDGSNFTLKIRSTKLEDSAMYFCASRTQRETQYFGPGTRLLVL.

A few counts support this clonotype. The CDR3 DNA is TGTGCCAGTATGGACGTAGGCAGATCCTACGAGCAGTACTTC. Amino acid sequence: CASMDVGRSYEQYF. The V call is TRBV19, the J call TRBJ2-7; no clear D gene. Germline CDR1 LNHDA, CDR2 SQIVND (reference sequence). This CDR3 has 14 amino acids. Trimming took 7 bases from V and 1 from J, leaving 14 bases between them. Variable domain in full (rest from reference TRBV19 and TRBJ2-7): DGGITQSPKYLFRKEGQNVTLSCEQNLNHDAMYWYRQDPGQGLRLIYYSQIVNDFQKGDIAEGYSVSREKKESFPLTVTSAQKNPTAFYLCASMDVGRSYEQYFGPGTRLTVT.

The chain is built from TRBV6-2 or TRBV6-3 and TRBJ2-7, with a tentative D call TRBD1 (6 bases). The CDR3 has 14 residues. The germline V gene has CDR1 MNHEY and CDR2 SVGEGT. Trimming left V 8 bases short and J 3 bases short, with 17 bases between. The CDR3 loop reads CASAGGLLYYEQYF. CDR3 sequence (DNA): TGTGCCAGCGCTGGGGGCTTGCTATACTACGAGCAGTACTTC.

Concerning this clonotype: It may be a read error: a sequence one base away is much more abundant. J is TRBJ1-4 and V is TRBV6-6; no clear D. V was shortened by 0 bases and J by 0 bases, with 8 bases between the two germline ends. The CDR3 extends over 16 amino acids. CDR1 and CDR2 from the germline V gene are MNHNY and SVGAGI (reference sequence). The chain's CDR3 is CASSYSRLATNEKLFF. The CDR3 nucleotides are TGTGCCAGCAGTTACTCGAGGCTTGCAACTAATGAAAAACTGTTTTTT.

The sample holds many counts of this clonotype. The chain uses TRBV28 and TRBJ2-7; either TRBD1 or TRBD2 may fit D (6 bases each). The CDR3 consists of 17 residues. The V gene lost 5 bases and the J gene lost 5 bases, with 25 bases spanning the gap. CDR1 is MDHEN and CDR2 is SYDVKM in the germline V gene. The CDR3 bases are TGTGCCAGCAGTGACGCGGGACACCAAGATAGGACGGACGAGCAGTACTTC. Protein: CASSDAGHQDRTDEQYF. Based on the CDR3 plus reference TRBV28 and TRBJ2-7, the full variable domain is DVKVTQSSRYLVKRTGEKVFLECVQDMDHENMFWYRQDPGLGLRLIYFSYDVKMKEKGDIPEGYSVSREKKERFSLILESASTNQTSMYLCASSDAGHQDRTDEQYFGPGTRLTVT.

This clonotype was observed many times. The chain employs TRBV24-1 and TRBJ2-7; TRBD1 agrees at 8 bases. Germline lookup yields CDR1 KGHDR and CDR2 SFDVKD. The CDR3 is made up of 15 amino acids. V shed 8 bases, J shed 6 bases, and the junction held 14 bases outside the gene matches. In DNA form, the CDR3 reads TGTGCCACCAAGGAAGCCAGGACAGGGCACCTCGAGCAGTACTTC. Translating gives CATKEARTGHLEQYF.

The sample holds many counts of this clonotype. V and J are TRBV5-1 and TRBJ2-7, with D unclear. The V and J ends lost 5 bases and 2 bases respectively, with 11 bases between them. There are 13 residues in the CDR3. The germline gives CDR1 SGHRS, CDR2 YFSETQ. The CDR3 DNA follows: TGCGCCAGCAGGAGTCAGGCACCCTACGAGCAGTACTTC. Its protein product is CASRSQAPYEQYF.

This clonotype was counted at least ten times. This CDR3 reads CASSALDTDTQYF. The CDR3 nucleotides read TGTGCCAGCAGTGCCTTAGACACAGATACGCAGTATTTT. V gene TRBV28 combines with J gene TRBJ2-3, with D unclear. The CDR3 has 13 amino acids. Germline CDR1 reads MDHEN; CDR2 reads SYDVKM. Trimming removed 5 bases at V and 2 bases at J, with 8 bases between.

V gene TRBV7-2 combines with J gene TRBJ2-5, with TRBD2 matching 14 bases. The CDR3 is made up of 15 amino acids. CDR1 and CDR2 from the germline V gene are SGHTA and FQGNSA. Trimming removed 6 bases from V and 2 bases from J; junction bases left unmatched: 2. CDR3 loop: CASRGTSGGQETQYF. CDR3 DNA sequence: TGTGCCAGCAGGGGGACTAGCGGGGGACAAGAGACCCAGTACTTC.

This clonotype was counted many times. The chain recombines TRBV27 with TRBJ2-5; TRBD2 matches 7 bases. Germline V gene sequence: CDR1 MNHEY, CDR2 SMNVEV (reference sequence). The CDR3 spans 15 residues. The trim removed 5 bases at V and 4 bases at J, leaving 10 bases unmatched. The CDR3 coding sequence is TGTGCCAGCAGTCCGACTAGCACTGGGATAGAGACCCAGTACTTC. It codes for CASSPTSTGIETQYF.

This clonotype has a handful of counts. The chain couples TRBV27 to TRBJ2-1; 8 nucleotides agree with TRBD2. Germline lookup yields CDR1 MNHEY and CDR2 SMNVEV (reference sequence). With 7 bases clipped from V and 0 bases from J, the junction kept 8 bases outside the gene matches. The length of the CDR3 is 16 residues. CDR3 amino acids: CASTPSSGYSYNEQFF. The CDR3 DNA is TGTGCCAGCACGCCCTCTAGCGGGTACTCCTACAATGAGCAGTTCTTC.

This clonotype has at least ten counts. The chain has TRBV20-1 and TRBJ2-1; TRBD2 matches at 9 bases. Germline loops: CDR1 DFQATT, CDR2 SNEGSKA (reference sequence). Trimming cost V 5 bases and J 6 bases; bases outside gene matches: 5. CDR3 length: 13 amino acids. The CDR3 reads CSALGLAINEQFF. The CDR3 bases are TGCAGTGCTTTGGGACTAGCAATCAATGAGCAGTTCTTC.

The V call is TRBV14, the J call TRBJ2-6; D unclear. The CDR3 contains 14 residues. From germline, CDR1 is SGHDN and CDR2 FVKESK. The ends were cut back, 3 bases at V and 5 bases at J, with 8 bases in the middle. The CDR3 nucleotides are TGTGCCAGCAGCCAGGGTCTCTGGGCCAACGTCCTGACTTTC. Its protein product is CASSQGLWANVLTF.

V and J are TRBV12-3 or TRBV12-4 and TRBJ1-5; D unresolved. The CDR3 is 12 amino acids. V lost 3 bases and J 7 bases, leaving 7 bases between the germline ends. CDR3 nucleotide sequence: TGTGCCAGCAGTTTCGATCAGCAGCCCCAGCATTTT. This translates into CASSFDQQPQHF.

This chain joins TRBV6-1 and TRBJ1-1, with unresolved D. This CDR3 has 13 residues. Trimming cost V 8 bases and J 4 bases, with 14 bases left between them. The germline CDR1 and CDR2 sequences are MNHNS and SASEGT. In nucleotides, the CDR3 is TGTGCCAGCTCCCCGAGTGGGATCACTGAAGCTTTCTTT. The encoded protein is CASSPSGITEAFF.

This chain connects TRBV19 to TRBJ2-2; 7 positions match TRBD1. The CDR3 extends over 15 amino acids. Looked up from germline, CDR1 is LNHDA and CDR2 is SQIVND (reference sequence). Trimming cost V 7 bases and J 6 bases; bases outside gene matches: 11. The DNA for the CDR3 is TGTGCCAGTAATAGGGACAGCCCCGGTTCCGGGGAGCTGTTTTTT. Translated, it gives CASNRDSPGSGELFF. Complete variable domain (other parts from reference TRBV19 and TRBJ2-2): DGGITQSPKYLFRKEGQNVTLSCEQNLNHDAMYWYRQDPGQGLRLIYYSQIVNDFQKGDIAEGYSVSREKKESFPLTVTSAQKNPTAFYLCASNRDSPGSGELFFGEGSRLTVL.

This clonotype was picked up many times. CDR3 protein: CATSRRGRGFVDEQFF. The CDR3 region has the DNA TGTGCCACCAGCAGACGAGGCAGGGGCTTTGTGGATGAGCAGTTCTTC. The chain carries TRBV15 and TRBJ2-1; weak D call: TRBD1 (6 bases). The V gene lost 2 bases and the J gene lost 8 bases, with 19 bases spanning the gap. The germline V gene encodes CDR1 LNHNV and CDR2 YYDKDF (reference sequence). This CDR3 contains 16 residues.

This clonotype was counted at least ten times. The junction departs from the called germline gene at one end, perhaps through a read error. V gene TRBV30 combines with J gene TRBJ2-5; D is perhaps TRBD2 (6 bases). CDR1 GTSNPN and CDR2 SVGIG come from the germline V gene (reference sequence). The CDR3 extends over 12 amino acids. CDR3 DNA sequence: TGTGCCTGGGAGACTAGTGGAGAGGCCCAGTACTTC. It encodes CAWETSGEAQYF.